Below, one TCR beta chain is given with its context. This sample is drawn from a study of control samples from healthy donors and cancer patients. The V and J ends lost 4 bases and 0 bases respectively, with 7 bases between them. The germline V gene has CDR1 MGHRA and CDR2 YSYEKL. CDR3 length equals 15 residues. Some clones are missing from TCRdb's copy, which holds only in-frame ones; the method was immunoSEQ multiplex PCR. The sample gives approximately 230,000 clones, around 79% of which show up once; about an eighth is in the top ten. V and J are TRBV4-1 and TRBJ2-6, with D uncertain. The sample consisted of PBMCs. The receptor was isolated from a woman aged 55-75 years with lung cancer. CDR3 sequence (DNA): TGCGCCAGCAGCCGAGAGAACTCTGGGGCCAACGTCCTGACTTTC. It is translated as CASSRENSGANVLTF.